The clone carrying this T cell receptor beta chain was detected many times. V was shortened by 2 bases and J by 8 bases, with 11 bases between the two germline ends. From germline, CDR1 is SGHKS and CDR2 YYEKEE (reference sequence). The CDR3 is 13 amino acids. The data belong to a study of T-cell reconstitution after alpha-beta-depleted transplantation in children. As it was prepared, the TCRbeta library received unique molecular identifiers. Using its own MiXCR run on the PCR reads, TCRdb lists one record per CDR3 protein. The sample includes about 110,000 distinct CDR3 sequences, over 9% seen only once; the top ten take 6.5% to 9.5%.

The sequence derives from a human donor who donated a stem cell graft to a child with acute lymphoblastic leukemia. The source was PBMCs from the stem cell graft donor, collected from the stem cell graft. The rearrangement joins TRBV5-5 to TRBJ2-1, with D maybe TRBD2 (5 bases). CDR3 DNA: TGTGCCAGCAGCTTCACTAGAATCGATGAGCAGTTCTTC. Translation: CASSFTRIDEQFF.